One and the same sample provided the 17 T cell receptor beta chains below, sequenced in a study of T cell responses to AZD1222 COVID-19 vaccine. Data came from immunoSEQ multiplex PCR; TCRdb stores just in-frame clones and leaves some out. Of 160,000 or so clones listed, about 90% were seen once; the top ten hold roughly 4.3%. The input for sequencing was peripheral blood, taken on day 0 of MenACWY control vaccination. The receptors here all came from an adult in good health.

The chain employs TRBV6-5 and TRBJ1-2, with 9 nucleotides matching TRBD1. Germline V gene lookup returns CDR1 MNHEY and CDR2 SVGAGI. V dropped 4 bases and J dropped 6; count of bases not matched to a gene: 6. This CDR3 comprises 14 residues. CDR3 nucleotides: TGTGCCAGCAGTTCACAGGGGGCGGTCCATGGCTACACCTTC. Protein sequence: CASSSQGAVHGYTF.

The V call is TRBV28, the J call TRBJ1-4, with D perhaps TRBD1 (5 bases). The germline V gene encodes CDR1 MDHEN and CDR2 SYDVKM. The CDR3 covers 14 residues. V was trimmed by 6 bases and J by 5 bases, leaving 13 bases between them. The CDR3 loop is CASSQRQINEKLFF. The CDR3, as DNA: TGTGCCAGCAGCCAACGACAGATCAATGAAAAACTGTTTTTT.

The J gene is TRBJ2-4, the V gene TRBV13; D might be TRBD2 (5 bases). Germline CDR1 and CDR2: PRHDT and FYEKMQ (reference sequence). V was cut by 0 bases and J by 1 base, with 7 bases left in between. This CDR3 is 15 amino acids long. The CDR3 nucleotides read TGTGCCAGCAGCTTAGGACGGAGGGCCAAAAACATTCAGTACTTC. Amino acid sequence: CASSLGRRAKNIQYF.

This clone was recorded once. J is TRBJ1-5 and V is TRBV19; maybe TRBD1 (5 bases). Trimming cost V 6 bases and J 3 bases, with 15 bases left between them. Germline V gene sequence: CDR1 LNHDA, CDR2 SQIVND (reference sequence). The CDR3 totals 15 residues. CDR3 sequence: CASSITGGYNQPQHF. In DNA form, the CDR3 reads TGTGCCAGTAGCATCACCGGGGGGTACAATCAGCCCCAGCATTTT. Full variable domain (remainder filled in from reference TRBV19 and TRBJ1-5): DGGITQSPKYLFRKEGQNVTLSCEQNLNHDAMYWYRQDPGQGLRLIYYSQIVNDFQKGDIAEGYSVSREKKESFPLTVTSAQKNPTAFYLCASSITGGYNQPQHFGDGTRLSIL.

This sequence joins TRBV24-1 and TRBJ2-7, with 7 nucleotides matching TRBD2. V was clipped by 2 bases and J by 3 bases; unmatched bases: 9. The CDR3 length is 16 residues. Germline V gives CDR1 KGHDR, CDR2 SFDVKD. The CDR3 DNA reads TGTGCCACCAGTGATTCCGGGGGAGGGAGATTCTACGAGCAGTACTTC. It codes for CATSDSGGGRFYEQYF.

The chain links TRBV7-3 to TRBJ2-7; 15 bases line up with TRBD2. Germline CDR1 SGHTA, CDR2 FQGTGA. The J segment lost 6 bases and the V segment lost 2 bases, leaving 5 bases of the junction unmatched. This CDR3 region has 16 residues. The CDR3: CASSLSGTSGRFEQYF. Here the CDR3 DNA reads TGTGCCAGCAGCTTATCGGGGACTAGCGGGAGGTTCGAGCAGTACTTC.

The chain has TRBV3-1 (or the pseudogene TRBV3-2) and TRBJ1-2; D not resolved. This CDR3 contains 14 residues. Germline CDR1 is LGHDT and CDR2 is YNNKEL (reference sequence). V was shortened by 1 base and J by 0 bases, with 6 bases between the two germline ends. The CDR3 coding sequence is TGTGCCAGCAGCCAAGGTAGGACTAACTATGGCTACACCTTC. Its translation is CASSQGRTNYGYTF.

This sequence joins TRBV6-5 and TRBJ1-5, with a possible D match to TRBD1 (5 bases). V gave up 6 bases and J gave up 7 bases, with 13 bases separating them. CDR1 and CDR2 from the germline V gene are MNHEY and SVGAGI. This CDR3 has 13 residues. In nucleotides, the CDR3 is TGTGCCAGCAGATGGGGCTACGGACAGCCCCAGCATTTT. This codes for CASRWGYGQPQHF.

This clone was recorded only once. This chain uses TRBV18 with TRBJ2-7; D is perhaps TRBD1 or TRBD2 (5 bases each). The CDR3 sequence is 17 residues long. Trimming pared 3 bases from V and 1 base from J, leaving 19 bases between. Germline CDR1 reads KGHSH; CDR2 reads LQKENI. Here the CDR3 DNA reads TGTGCCAGCTCACCGCCGGGGAAACAGGAAGGATCCTACGAGCAGTACTTC. Amino acids: CASSPPGKQEGSYEQYF.

This chain joins TRBV11-3 and TRBJ1-1; tentative D call: TRBD1 (5 bases). The germline V gene encodes CDR1 SGHNT and CDR2 YENEEA. This CDR3 has 13 amino acids. V was shortened by 5 bases and J by 6 bases, with 13 bases between the two germline ends. In DNA form, the CDR3 reads TGTGCCAGCAGCCCCAGGGACCGACCTGAAGCTTTCTTT. This sequence encodes CASSPRDRPEAFF.

The chain recombines TRBV5-1 with TRBJ2-7; TRBD2 aligns across 7 bases. The CDR3 is 15 residues long. CDR1 and CDR2 from the germline V gene are SGHRS and YFSETQ. The trim removed 4 bases at V and 3 bases at J, leaving 10 bases unmatched. The CDR3 loop reads CASSLLAGRNYEQYF. CDR3 bases: TGCGCCAGCAGCCTGCTAGCCGGGAGGAACTACGAGCAGTACTTC.

The gene calls are TRBV7-2 and TRBJ1-1, with D tentatively TRBD1 (5 bases). This CDR3 spans 13 amino acids. Trimming cost V 2 bases and J 5 bases, with 9 bases left between them. CDR1 SGHTA and CDR2 FQGNSA come from the germline V gene. The CDR3 region has the DNA TGTGCCAGCAGCTTAACAGGAGGAACTGAAGCTTTCTTT. Amino acid sequence: CASSLTGGTEAFF.

V and J are TRBV4-1 and TRBJ2-5, with D perhaps TRBD2 (7 bases). CDR1 MGHRA and CDR2 YSYEKL come from the germline V gene. This CDR3 has 17 amino acids. The germline V and J ends were trimmed by 4 bases and 4 bases, with 22 bases remaining between them. The CDR3 loop is CASSLRTPGGYRETQYF. CDR3 bases: TGCGCCAGCAGCCTCAGGACCCCGGGGGGCTATCGAGAGACCCAGTACTTC.

The rearrangement links TRBV4-2 to TRBJ2-7; 9 nucleotides line up with TRBD2. V lost 1 base to trimming and J lost 2 bases; unmatched junction nucleotides: 3. CDR3 length equals 15 residues. Germline V gives CDR1 LGHNA, CDR2 YNFKEQ. This CDR3 reads CASSQGTSATYEQYF. In DNA form, the CDR3 reads TGTGCCAGCAGCCAAGGGACTAGCGCGACCTACGAGCAGTACTTC.

The chain links TRBV27 to TRBJ1-4; D not resolved. The germline CDR1 and CDR2 sequences are MNHEY and SMNVEV (reference sequence). This CDR3 is 16 amino acids long. Trimming removed 1 base from V and 8 bases from J, with 17 bases in between. The CDR3 bases are TGTGCCAGCAGTTTATATGGGGTCCGAGCGGAAGAAAAACTGTTTTTT. Protein: CASSLYGVRAEEKLFF.

This chain joins TRBV6-5 and TRBJ2-1; a weak D match, TRBD2 (6 bases). Germline V lookup: CDR1 MNHEY, CDR2 SVGAGI. The CDR3 has 14 residues. Trimming stripped 0 bases from V and 5 bases from J, with 8 bases between. As DNA, the CDR3 is TGTGCCAGCAGTTACTCGACTAGAAACAATGAGCAGTTCTTC. As protein: CASSYSTRNNEQFF.

This chain joins TRBV27 and TRBJ1-2, with D maybe TRBD1 (6 bases). Germline V lookup: CDR1 MNHEY, CDR2 SMNVEV (reference sequence). Deletions cut 7 bases from V and 0 bases from J, with 12 bases between. The CDR3 runs 14 residues. In DNA, the CDR3 is TGTGCCAGCAACAAACAGGGAACTAACTATGGCTACACCTTC. It encodes CASNKQGTNYGYTF.